A single T cell receptor beta chain is shown here with its context. This sample is part of a study of T cell changes during pregnancy in multiple sclerosis. Profiled with immunoSEQ multiplex PCR; TCRdb holds only in-frame clones, not every one. The data contain some 21,000 clones, about nine tenths of them singletons. The sequenced sample was CD8+ T cells from peripheral blood mononuclear cells, obtained in the second trimester of pregnancy. The TCR was taken from a female donor in good health, enrolled as a control in a pregnancy study.

The CDR3 DNA reads as TGTGCCAGCAGCTTAGCGCTAGGGGCCGGCTATGGCTACACCTTC. Translating gives CASSLALGAGYGYTF. The V call is TRBV7-8, the J call TRBJ1-2; the D gene is possibly TRBD1 (5 bases). Trimming took off 0 bases at V and 4 bases at J, with 12 bases between the two ends. The germline CDR1 and CDR2 sequences are SGHVS and FQNEAQ. This CDR3 spans 15 amino acids.